The rows below give T cell receptor beta chains drawn from one sample of a study of blood T cell repertoires in COVID-19. Sequencing was performed with immunoSEQ multiplex PCR; in TCRdb, only in-frame clones are kept and a portion is missing. The table has 250,000 to 350,000 clones, approximately 86% seen once. The sample taken for sequencing was peripheral blood. These receptors were taken from a woman between 50 and 59 years old who had recovered from COVID-19. Both conserved end residues are trimmed from each CDR3. The size field is filled for only some rows; it gives once, few, many or a size class.

V gene	J gene	clone size	CDR3 protein
TRBV9	TRBJ2-5	-	ASSPSPQETQY
TRBV5-1	TRBJ2-5	-	ASSLDPNRGETQY
TRBV7-8	TRBJ2-1	-	ASSQGLADSSSYNEQF
TRBV27	TRBJ2-7	-	ASSHSSGDSIYEQY
TRBV6-4	TRBJ2-3	many	ASSDSSGGADTQY
TRBV30	TRBJ2-7	-	AWSVRGSYEQY
TRBV9	TRBJ1-1	-	ASSAVGTAVEAF
TRBV18	TRBJ1-5	-	ASSPSGLGKWAPQH
TRBV6-6	TRBJ1-2	-	ASSSRNYGYT
TRBV5-4	TRBJ1-4	once	ASSPTAAENEKLF
TRBV5-8	TRBJ1-2	-	ASSPGTLDYGYT
TRBV7-9	TRBJ1-2	-	ASSLATGGDYGYT
TRBV4-1	TRBJ1-2	once	ASSQDRGGRVDNT
TRBV4-1	TRBJ2-7	-	ASSQGLASSYEQY
TRBV7-2	TRBJ2-3	-	ASSLTGGERDTQY
TRBV9	TRBJ2-1	-	ASSVASGNEQF
TRBV3-1/TRBV3-2	TRBJ1-2	-	ASSHGQASGGYT
TRBV27	TRBJ2-2	-	ASSFLGQGSNTGELF
TRBV4-2	TRBJ1-2	-	ASSQDGSRPNYGYT
TRBV30	TRBJ1-2	many	AWRSGHGYGYT
TRBV11-3	TRBJ1-4	-	ASSTDRVKEKLF
TRBV5-1	TRBJ2-7	-	ASSVGVISYEQY
TRBV9	TRBJ1-2	-	ASSPREGPGYGYT
TRBV6-2/TRBV6-3	TRBJ1-2	-	ASSETGRSDGYT
TRBV5-4	TRBJ2-3	once	ASSSTGAGARGDTQY